The following is a T cell receptor (beta chain) sequence with its context. These data come from a study of blood T cell repertoires in COVID-19. The V gene's germline CDR1 is SNHLY and CDR2 FYNNEI. V was trimmed by 4 bases and J by 3 bases, leaving 10 bases between them. The CDR3 totals 13 residues. Generated by immunoSEQ multiplex PCR, the TCRdb table keeps only in-frame clones and is missing some. The repertoire includes about 22,000 clones, more than 90% of them detected once, and around 3% sits in the top ten. This TCR derives from a woman aged 70-85 years with active COVID-19. Sequencing used peripheral blood. This chain uses TRBV2 with TRBJ2-7, with a possible D match to TRBD2 (5 bases). CDR3: CASSGGIYYEQYF. The CDR3 coding sequence is TGTGCCAGCAGTGGAGGGATCTACTACGAGCAGTACTTC.